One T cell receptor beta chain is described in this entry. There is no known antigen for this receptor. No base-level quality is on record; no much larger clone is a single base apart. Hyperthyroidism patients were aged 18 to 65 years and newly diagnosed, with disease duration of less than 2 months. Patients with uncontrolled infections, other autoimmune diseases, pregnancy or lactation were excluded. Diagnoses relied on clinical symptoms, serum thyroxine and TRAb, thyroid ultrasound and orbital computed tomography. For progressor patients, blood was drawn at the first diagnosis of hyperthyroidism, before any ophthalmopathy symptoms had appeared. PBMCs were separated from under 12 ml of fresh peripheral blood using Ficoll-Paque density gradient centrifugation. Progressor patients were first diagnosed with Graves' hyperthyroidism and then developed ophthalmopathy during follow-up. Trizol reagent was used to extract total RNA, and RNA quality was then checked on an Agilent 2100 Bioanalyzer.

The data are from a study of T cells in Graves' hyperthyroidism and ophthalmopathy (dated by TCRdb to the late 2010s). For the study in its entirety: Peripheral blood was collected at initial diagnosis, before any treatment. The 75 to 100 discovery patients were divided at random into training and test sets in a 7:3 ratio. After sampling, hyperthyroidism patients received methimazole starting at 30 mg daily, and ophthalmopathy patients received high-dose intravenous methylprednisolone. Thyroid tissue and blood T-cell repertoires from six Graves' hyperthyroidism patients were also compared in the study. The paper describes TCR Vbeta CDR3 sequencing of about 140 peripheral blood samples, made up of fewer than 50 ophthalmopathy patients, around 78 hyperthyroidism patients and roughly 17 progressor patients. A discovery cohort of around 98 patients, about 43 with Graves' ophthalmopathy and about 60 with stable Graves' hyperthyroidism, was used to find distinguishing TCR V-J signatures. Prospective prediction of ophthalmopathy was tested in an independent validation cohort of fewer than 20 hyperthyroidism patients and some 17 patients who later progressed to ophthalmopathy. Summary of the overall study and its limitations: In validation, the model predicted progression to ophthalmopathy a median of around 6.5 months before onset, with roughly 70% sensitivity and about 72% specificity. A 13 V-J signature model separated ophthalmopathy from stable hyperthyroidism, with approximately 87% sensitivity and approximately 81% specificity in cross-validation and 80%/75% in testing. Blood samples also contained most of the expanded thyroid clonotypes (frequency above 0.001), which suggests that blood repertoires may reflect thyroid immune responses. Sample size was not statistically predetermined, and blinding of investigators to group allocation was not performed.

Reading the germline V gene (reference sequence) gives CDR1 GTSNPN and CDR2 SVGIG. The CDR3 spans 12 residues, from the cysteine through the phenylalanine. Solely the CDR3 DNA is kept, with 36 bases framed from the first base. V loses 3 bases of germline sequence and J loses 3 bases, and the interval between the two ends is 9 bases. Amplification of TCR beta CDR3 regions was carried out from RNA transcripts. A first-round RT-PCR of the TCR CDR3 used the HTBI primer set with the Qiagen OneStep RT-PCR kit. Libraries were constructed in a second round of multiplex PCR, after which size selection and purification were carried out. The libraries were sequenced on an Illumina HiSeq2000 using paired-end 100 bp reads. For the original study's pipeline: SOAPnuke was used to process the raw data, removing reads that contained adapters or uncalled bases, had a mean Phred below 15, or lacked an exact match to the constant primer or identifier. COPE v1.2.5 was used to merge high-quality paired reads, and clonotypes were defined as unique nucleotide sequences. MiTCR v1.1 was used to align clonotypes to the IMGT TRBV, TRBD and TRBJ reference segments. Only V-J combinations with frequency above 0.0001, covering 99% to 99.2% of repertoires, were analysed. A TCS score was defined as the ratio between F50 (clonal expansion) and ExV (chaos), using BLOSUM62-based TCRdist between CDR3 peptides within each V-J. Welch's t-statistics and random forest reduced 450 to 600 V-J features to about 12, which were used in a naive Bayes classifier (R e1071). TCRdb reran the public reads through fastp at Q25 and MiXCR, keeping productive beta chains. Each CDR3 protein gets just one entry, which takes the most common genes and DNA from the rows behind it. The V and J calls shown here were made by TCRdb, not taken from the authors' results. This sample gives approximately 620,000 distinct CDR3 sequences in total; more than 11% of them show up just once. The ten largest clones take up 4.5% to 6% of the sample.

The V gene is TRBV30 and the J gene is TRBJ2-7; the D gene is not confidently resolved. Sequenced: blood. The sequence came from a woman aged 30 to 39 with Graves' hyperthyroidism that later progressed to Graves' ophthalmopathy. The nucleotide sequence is TGTGCCTGGAGGACCCTGGGCTACGAGCAGTACTTC. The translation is CAWRTLGYEQYF.